Following are 10 T cell receptor beta chains from one sample sequenced in a study of T cells after yellow fever vaccination. TCRdb re-called the 5' RACE reads with MiXCR, one entry per CDR3 protein. The repertoire holds hundreds of thousands of distinct CDR3 sequences, around a sixth seen once, with roughly a sixth in the top ten. The sample consisted of PBMCs, taken before the yellow fever booster vaccination. The origin of the receptors is a young man who received the YFV17D yellow fever vaccine.

This clonotype was seen repeatedly, ten times or more. In DNA, the CDR3 is TGTGCCAGTAGTTCTCAGGGAGGCCTGAACACTGAAGCTTTCTTT. Encoded protein: CASSSQGGLNTEAFF. This chain joins TRBV19 and TRBJ1-1, with a tentative D call TRBD1 (5 bases). Germline V gene sequence: CDR1 LNHDA, CDR2 SQIVND (reference sequence). The CDR3 covers 15 residues. V was pared by 5 bases and J by 0 bases, with 13 bases between. Drawing the rest from reference TRBV19 and TRBJ1-1, the complete variable domain is DGGITQSPKYLFRKEGQNVTLSCEQNLNHDAMYWYRQDPGQGLRLIYYSQIVNDFQKGDIAEGYSVSREKKESFPLTVTSAQKNPTAFYLCASSSQGGLNTEAFFGQGTRLTVV.

The sample holds a few counts of this clonotype. The genes are TRBV7-2 and TRBJ2-5, with 10 bases that match TRBD2. The CDR3 contains 18 residues. Germline-derived CDR1 and CDR2 are SGHTA and FQGNSA. V gave up 5 bases and J gave up 4 bases; unmatched junction bases: 16. CDR3 nucleotide sequence: TGTGCCAGCAGCCCCGTTTTAGTAGCGGGGGGCCGGGGAGAGACCCAGTACTTC. Residues: CASSPVLVAGGRGETQYF.

This clonotype was counted between two and nine times. The V gene is TRBV20-1, the J gene TRBJ1-6; 7 bases are a match to TRBD1. This CDR3 contains 12 residues. Germline loops: CDR1 DFQATT, CDR2 SNEGSKA (reference sequence). V shed 4 bases, J shed 7 bases, and the junction held 1 base outside the gene matches. The DNA of the CDR3 is TGCAGTGCTAAGACAGGGAATTCACCCCTCCACTTT. Translation: CSAKTGNSPLHF.

The CDR3 loop reads CAIAREREETQYF. DNA of the CDR3: TGTGCCATCGCGAGGGAGCGAGAGGAGACCCAGTACTTC. The chain uses TRBV10-3 and TRBJ2-5; possible D gene TRBD2, 5 bases. CDR1 and CDR2 from the germline V gene are ENHRY and SYGVKD. Trimming took 8 bases from V and 5 from J, leaving 15 bases between them. The CDR3 is 13 residues long.

CDR3 amino acids: CASSYSTGVGEKLFF. The CDR3 DNA reads TGTGCCAGCAGTTACTCCACAGGGGTGGGCGAAAAACTGTTTTTT. The chain links TRBV6-5 to TRBJ1-4; 7 nucleotides line up with TRBD1. This CDR3 has 15 amino acids. CDR1 is MNHEY, CDR2 SVGAGI, per germline. Germline trimming cut 0 bases from V and 8 bases from J; bases unmatched to any gene: 6.

This clonotype has a handful of counts. The chain carries TRBV11-2 and TRBJ2-1; 12 nucleotides agree with TRBD2. The V segment lost 3 bases and the J segment 7 bases; nucleotides outside the gene matches: 7. Germline V gene lookup returns CDR1 SGHAT and CDR2 FQNNGV. This CDR3 region has 16 residues. CDR3 in DNA: TGTGCCAGCAGCTTGTCTACTAGCGGGGGGATGAATGAGCAGTTCTTC. It yields the protein CASSLSTSGGMNEQFF.

There are a few counts of this clonotype. This chain uses TRBV7-3 with TRBJ2-5; 11 positions agree with TRBD2. This CDR3 region has 15 residues. V shed 5 bases and J 6 bases; nucleotides not matched to a gene: 8. In germline, CDR1 is SGHTA, CDR2 FQGTGA. CDR3 region: CASSISGGARQTQYF. The CDR3 DNA reads as TGTGCCAGCAGCATTAGCGGGGGGGCCCGACAGACCCAGTACTTC.

The rearrangement links TRBV18 to TRBJ1-2; 9 nucleotides match TRBD1. With V trimmed by 4 bases and J by 8 bases, 14 bases remained unmatched. CDR3 length: 16 amino acids. CDR1 and CDR2 from the germline V gene are KGHSH and LQKENI. The chain's CDR3 is CASSLAAGQGSGGYTF. Written as DNA, the CDR3 is TGTGCCAGCTCACTCGCTGCAGGACAGGGGAGCGGAGGCTACACCTTC.

This clonotype appeared a few times. V is TRBV20-1 and J is TRBJ2-3; 9 bases agree with TRBD2. The CDR3 runs 15 residues. V lost 3 bases to trimming and J lost 2 bases; unmatched junction nucleotides: 6. CDR1 is DFQATT, CDR2 SNEGSKA, per germline (reference sequence). The CDR3 sequence is CSARAAGGPTDTQYF. CDR3 coding DNA: TGCAGTGCTAGGGCCGCGGGGGGGCCCACAGATACGCAGTATTTT.

This clonotype appeared a few times. The chain links TRBV6-5 to TRBJ2-7, with 9 bases matching TRBD1. From germline, CDR1 is MNHEY and CDR2 SVGAGI. Losses at the gene ends were 6 bases for V and 3 bases for J; bases not matched to a gene: 3. The CDR3 sequence is 13 residues long. The CDR3 reads CASRGQGVYEQYV. Written as DNA, the CDR3 is TGTGCCAGCAGGGGACAGGGAGTCTACGAGCAGTACGTC.